This T cell receptor (beta chain) came from a study of blood T cell repertoires in COVID-19. Study as a whole: Acute and convalescent COVID-19 specimens originated in the United States, Italy and Spain. In each case, the material was cDNA or gDNA derived from T cells, B-cell-depleted T cells, or PBMCs.

Original data processing: Estimates of nucleated cell counts were drawn from the amplification of reference gene primers. TCRdb keeps only in-frame clones here, not all; method: immunoSEQ multiplex PCR. Clone size and V and J calls were adopted from that table, with D and trimming inferred from the DNA. This sample has approximately 240,000 clones, with roughly 90% found just once. V was shortened by 1 base and J by 7 bases, with 10 bases between the two germline ends. The length of the CDR3 is 13 residues. CDR1 is SGHNT and CDR2 is YENEEA in the germline V gene. Participants, roughly 18 to 90 years old, spanned approximately 25 US areas.

The sequenced material came from PBMCs or T cells enriched from blood (not recorded which). This clonotype originated in a woman in her twenties or thirties with acute COVID-19. This rearrangement joins TRBV11-3 to TRBJ1-1, with D uncertain. The CDR3 protein is CASSLVDGREAFF. The CDR3 DNA sequence: TGTGCCAGCAGCTTAGTTGATGGGCGTGAAGCTTTCTTT. Full variable domain (missing parts from reference TRBV11-3 and TRBJ1-1): EAGVVQSPRYKIIEKKQPVAFWCNPISGHNTLYWYLQNLGQGPELLIRYENEEAVDDSQLPKDRFSAERLKGVDSTLKIQPAELGDSAVYLCASSLVDGREAFFGQGTRLTVV.